This TCR beta chain was captured in a study of blood T cell repertoires in COVID-19. Overall study context: Donors in the United States, Italy and Spain gave samples during acute or convalescent COVID-19. Sources were T cells, B-cell-depleted T cells, or PBMCs; the material itself was cDNA or gDNA.

The V and J ends lost 2 bases and 2 bases, in that order; junction bases with no gene match: 4. Germline loops: CDR1 LGHDT, CDR2 YNNKEL (reference sequence). The CDR3 contains 18 residues. As handled by the study authors: Amplifying reference gene primers gave estimates of nucleated cell counts. Method: immunoSEQ multiplex PCR; TCRdb's copy keeps in-frame clones and lacks some. V and J calls and clone size are given by that table; D and trimming were obtained from the DNA. The sample lists roughly 280,000 clones, 86% occurring once. The genes are TRBV3-1 (or the pseudogene TRBV3-2) and TRBJ2-6; 12 bases match TRBD2. Source material: peripheral blood. This TCR derives from a man aged 18 to 30 with active or convalescent COVID-19. CDR3 coding DNA: TGTGCCAGCAGCCAACCGGGGACTAGCGGGCCTGGGGCCAACGTCCTGACTTTC. This translates into CASSQPGTSGPGANVLTF.